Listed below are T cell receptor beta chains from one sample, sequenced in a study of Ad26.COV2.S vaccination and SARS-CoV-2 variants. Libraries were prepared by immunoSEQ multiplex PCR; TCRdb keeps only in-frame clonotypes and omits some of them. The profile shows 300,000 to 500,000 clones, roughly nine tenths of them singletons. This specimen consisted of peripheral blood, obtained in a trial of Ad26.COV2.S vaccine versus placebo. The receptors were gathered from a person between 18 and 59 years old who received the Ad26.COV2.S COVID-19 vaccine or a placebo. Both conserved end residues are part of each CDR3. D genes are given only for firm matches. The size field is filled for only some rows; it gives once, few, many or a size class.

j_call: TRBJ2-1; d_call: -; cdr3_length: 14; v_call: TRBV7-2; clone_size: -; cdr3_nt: TGTGCCAGCAGCTTAGTTGGCAACTACAATGAGCAGTTCTTC; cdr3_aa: CASSLVGNYNEQFF
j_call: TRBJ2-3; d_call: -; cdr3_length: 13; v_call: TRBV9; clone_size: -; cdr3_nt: TGTGCCAGCAGCGTGCCAGGGACGGATACGCAGTATTTT; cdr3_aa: CASSVPGTDTQYF
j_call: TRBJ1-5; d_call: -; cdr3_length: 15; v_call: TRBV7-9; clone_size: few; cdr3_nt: TGTGCCAGCAGCTCCTCACGGTTTGGCAATCAGCCCCAGCATTTT; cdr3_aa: CASSSSRFGNQPQHF
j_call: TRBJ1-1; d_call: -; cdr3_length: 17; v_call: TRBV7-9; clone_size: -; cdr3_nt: TGTGCCAGCAGTAACCGGTACCCCGACAGACGGAACACTGAAGCTTTCTTT; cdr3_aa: CASSNRYPDRRNTEAFF
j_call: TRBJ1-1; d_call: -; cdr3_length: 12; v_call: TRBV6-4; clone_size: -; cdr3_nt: TGTGCCAGCAGTGACTTGTGGGGTGAAGCTTTCTTT; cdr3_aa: CASSDLWGEAFF
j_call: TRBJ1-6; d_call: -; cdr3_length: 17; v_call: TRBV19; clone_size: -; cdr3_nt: TGTGCCAGTAGTATAGTCCTTTTCGGGGGTAACGATTCACCCCTCCACTTT; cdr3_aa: CASSIVLFGGNDSPLHF
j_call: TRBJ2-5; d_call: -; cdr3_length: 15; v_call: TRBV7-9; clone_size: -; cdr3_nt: TGTGCCAGCAGCTCTCCCTCAGGGCTCCAAGAGACCCAGTACTTC; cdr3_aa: CASSSPSGLQETQYF
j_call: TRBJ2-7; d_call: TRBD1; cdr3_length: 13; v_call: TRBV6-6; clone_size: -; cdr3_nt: TGTGCCAGTTCCGGGACAGGCGGCTACGAGCAGTACTTC; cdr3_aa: CASSGTGGYEQYF
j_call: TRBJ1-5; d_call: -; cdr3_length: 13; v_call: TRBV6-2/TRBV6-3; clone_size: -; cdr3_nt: TGTGCCAGCAGCACTGACAGTAATCAGCCCCAGCATTTT; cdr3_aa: CASSTDSNQPQHF
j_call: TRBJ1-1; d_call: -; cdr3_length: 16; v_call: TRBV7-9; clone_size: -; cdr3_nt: TGTGCCAGCAGCGTACAGAGGCTTCAGAGGTACACTGAAGCTTTCTTT; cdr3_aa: CASSVQRLQRYTEAFF
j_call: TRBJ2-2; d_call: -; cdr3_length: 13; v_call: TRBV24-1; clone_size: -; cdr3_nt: TGTGCCTCACAGGGTGCGAACACCGGGGAGCTGTTTTTT; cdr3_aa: CASQGANTGELFF
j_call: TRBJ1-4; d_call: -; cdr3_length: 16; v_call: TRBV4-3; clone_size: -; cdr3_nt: TGCGCCAGCAGCCAAGTCCAAGGGGGGGCGCGCGAAAAACTGTTTTTT; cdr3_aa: CASSQVQGGAREKLFF
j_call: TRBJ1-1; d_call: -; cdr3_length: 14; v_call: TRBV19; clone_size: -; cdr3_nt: TGTGCCGTACGCCCCAGGGCGATGAACACTGAAGCTTTCTTT; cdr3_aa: CAVRPRAMNTEAFF
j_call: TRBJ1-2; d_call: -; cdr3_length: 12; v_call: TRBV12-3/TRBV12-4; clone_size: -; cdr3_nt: TGTGCCAGCAGCGTAGGGTACTATGGCTACACCTTC; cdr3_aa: CASSVGYYGYTF
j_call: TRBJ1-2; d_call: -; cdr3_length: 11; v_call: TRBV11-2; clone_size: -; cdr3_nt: TGTGCCAGCAGCTTAGAGGTGAGCTACACCTTC; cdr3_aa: CASSLEVSYTF
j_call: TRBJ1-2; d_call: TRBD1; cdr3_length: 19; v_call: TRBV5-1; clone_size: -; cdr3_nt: TGCGCCAGCAGCCCCTTCGTGGGGACAGGGGAGTTAGCTAACTATGGCTACACCTTC; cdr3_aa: CASSPFVGTGELANYGYTF
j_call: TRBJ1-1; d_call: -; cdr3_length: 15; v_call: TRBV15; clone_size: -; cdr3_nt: TGTGCCACCAGCAGAGACCCCGGGACAAACACTGAAGCTTTCTTT; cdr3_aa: CATSRDPGTNTEAFF
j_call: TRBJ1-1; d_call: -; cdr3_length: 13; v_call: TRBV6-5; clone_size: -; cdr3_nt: TGTGCCAGCAGGCAACTAGGCGGCACTGAAGCTTTCTTT; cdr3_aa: CASRQLGGTEAFF
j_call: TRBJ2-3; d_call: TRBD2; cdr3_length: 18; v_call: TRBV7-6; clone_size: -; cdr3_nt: TGTGCCAGCAGCTTACCGCAGGTAGCGGGGGTTAGCACAGATACGCAGTATTTT; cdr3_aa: CASSLPQVAGVSTDTQYF
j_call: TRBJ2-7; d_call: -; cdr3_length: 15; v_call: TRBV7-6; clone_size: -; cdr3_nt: TGTGCCAGCAGCCCACCCCCCGCAGTCCACTACGAGCAGTACTTC; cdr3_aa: CASSPPPAVHYEQYF
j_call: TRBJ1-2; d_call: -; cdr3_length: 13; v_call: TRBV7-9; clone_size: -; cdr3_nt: TGTGCCAGCAGCTTAGAAGGGTGGTATGGCTACACCTTC; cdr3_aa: CASSLEGWYGYTF
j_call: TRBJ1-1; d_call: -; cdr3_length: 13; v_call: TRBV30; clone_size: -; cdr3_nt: TGTGCCTGCCGGATCTGGGGGATCACTGAAGCTTTCTTT; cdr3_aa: CACRIWGITEAFF
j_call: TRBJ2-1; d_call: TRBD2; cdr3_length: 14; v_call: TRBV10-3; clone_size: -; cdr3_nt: TGTGCCATCAGTGGCGGGAGCTCCTACAATGAGCAGTTCTTC; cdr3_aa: CAISGGSSYNEQFF
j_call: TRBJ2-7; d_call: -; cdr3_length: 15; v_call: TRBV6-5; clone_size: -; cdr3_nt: TGTGCCAGCAGTACACTTCTTGTGGGGCTCCACGAGCAGTACTTC; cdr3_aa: CASSTLLVGLHEQYF
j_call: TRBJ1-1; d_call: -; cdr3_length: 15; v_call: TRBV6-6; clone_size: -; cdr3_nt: TGTGCCAGCAGTTATCTCGGAAGGGAGAACACTGAAGCTTTCTTT; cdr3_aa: CASSYLGRENTEAFF
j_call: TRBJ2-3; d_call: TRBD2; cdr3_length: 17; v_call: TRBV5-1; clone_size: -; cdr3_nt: TGCGCCAGCAGCTTCCGACTAGCGGGGGGGTCAACAGATACGCAGTATTTT; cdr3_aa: CASSFRLAGGSTDTQYF
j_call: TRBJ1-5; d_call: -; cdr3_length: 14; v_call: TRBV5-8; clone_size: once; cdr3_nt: TGTGCCAGCAGCTACCCGGGACACCGACAGCCCCAGCATTTT; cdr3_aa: CASSYPGHRQPQHF
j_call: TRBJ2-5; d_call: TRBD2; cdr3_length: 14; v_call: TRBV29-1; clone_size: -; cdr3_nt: TGCAGCGTGGAACTAGCGGGGTTCCTTGAGACCCAGTACTTC; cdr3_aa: CSVELAGFLETQYF
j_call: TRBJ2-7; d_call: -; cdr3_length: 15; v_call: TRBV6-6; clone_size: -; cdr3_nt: TGTGCCAGCAGTTACCCTACAGGGCTATCCTACGAGCAGTACTTC; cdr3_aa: CASSYPTGLSYEQYF
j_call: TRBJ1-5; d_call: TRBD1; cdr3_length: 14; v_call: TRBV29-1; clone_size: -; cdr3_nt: TGCAGCGTCGGGGGGACAGGCGGCAATCAGCCCCAGCATTTT; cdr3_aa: CSVGGTGGNQPQHF
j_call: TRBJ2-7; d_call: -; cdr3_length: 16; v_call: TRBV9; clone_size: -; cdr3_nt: TGTGCCAGCAGCGTAGATGCCTCGGGGTTCTCCTACGAGCAGTACTTC; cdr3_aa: CASSVDASGFSYEQYF
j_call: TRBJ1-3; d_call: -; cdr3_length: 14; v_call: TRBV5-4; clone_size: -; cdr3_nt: TGTGCCAGCAGCTTTCTACGGTCTGGAAACACCATATATTTT; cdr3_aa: CASSFLRSGNTIYF
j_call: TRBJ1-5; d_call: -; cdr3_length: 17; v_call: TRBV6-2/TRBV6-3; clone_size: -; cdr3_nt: TGTGCCAGCAGTGCCCGCCCCCGAGAAAGCAGCAATCAGCCCCAGCATTTT; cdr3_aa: CASSARPRESSNQPQHF
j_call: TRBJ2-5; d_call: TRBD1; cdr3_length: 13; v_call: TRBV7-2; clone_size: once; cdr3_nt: TGTGCCAGCAGCCCGGACAGGGCAGAGACCCAGTACTTC; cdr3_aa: CASSPDRAETQYF
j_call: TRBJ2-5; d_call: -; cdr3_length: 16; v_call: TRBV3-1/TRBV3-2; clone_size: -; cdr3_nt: TGTGCCAGCAGCCCGGGGGATGGGGGGACCAAAGAGACCCAGTACTTC; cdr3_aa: CASSPGDGGTKETQYF
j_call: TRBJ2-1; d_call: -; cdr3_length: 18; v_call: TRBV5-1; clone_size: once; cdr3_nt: TGCGCCAGCAGCTGGGCCCCGTCACGGACAGCCTCCCACAATGAGCAGTTCTTC; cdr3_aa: CASSWAPSRTASHNEQFF
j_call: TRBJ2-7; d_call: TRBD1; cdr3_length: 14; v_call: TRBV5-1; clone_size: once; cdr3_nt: TGCGCCAGCAGCTTGGCCGGGACAGTCTACGAGCAGTACTTC; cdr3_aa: CASSLAGTVYEQYF
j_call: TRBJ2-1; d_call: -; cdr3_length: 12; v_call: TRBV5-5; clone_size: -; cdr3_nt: TGTGCCAGCAGCTTTGCCAGCCGGGCGCAGTTCTTC; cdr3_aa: CASSFASRAQFF
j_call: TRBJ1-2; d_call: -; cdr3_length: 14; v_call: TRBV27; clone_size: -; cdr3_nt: TGTGCCAGCAGTCCGGGGCCGGGGGACTATGGCTACACCTTC; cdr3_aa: CASSPGPGDYGYTF
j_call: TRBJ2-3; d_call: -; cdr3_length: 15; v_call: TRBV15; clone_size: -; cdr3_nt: TGTGCCACCACCATGTGGGGGACTAGCACAGATACGCAGTATTTT; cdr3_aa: CATTMWGTSTDTQYF
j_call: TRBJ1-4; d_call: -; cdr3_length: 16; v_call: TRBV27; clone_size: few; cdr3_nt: TGTGCCAGCAGTACATGCTACAAGGTAACTAATGAAAAACTGTTTTTT; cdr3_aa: CASSTCYKVTNEKLFF
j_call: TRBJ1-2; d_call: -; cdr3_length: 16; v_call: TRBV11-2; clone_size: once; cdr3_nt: TGTGCCAGCAGCTTAAATCCCCCGTGGACCGACTATGGCTACACCTTC; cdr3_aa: CASSLNPPWTDYGYTF
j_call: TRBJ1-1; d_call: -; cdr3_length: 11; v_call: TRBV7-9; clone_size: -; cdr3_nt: TGTGCCAGCAGCTTATGGTCTGAAGCTTTCTTT; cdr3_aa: CASSLWSEAFF
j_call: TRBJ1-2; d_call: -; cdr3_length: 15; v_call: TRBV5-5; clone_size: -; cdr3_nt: TGTGCCAGCAGCGCTAATAACCGGCTCACCGGTGGCTACACCTTC; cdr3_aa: CASSANNRLTGGYTF
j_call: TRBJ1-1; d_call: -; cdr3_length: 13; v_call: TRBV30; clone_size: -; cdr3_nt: TGTGCCTGGAGTCAAAAGGGGGGGGGAAAAGCTTTCTTT; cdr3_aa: CAWSQKGGGKAFF
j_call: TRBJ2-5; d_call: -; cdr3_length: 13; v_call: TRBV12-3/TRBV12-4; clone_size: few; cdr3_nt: TGTGCCAGCAGCTCTTCGGGGTCGGAGACCCAGTACTTC; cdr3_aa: CASSSSGSETQYF
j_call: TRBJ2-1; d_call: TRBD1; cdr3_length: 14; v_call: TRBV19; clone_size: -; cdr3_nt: TGTGCCAGTAGTATTGGGCAGGGGGTCCATGAGCAGTTCTTC; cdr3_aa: CASSIGQGVHEQFF
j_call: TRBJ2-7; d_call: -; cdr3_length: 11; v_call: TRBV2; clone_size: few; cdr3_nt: TGTGCCAGCAGTCCACATTACGAGCAGTACTTC; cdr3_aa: CASSPHYEQYF
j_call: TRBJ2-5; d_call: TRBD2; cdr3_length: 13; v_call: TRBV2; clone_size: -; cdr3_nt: TGTGCCAGCAGGCTTGGACTAGAGGAGACCCAGTACTTC; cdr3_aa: CASRLGLEETQYF
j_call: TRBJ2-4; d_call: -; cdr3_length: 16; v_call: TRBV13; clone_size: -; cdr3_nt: TGTGCCAGCAGCTTATTTGGCGGGTGGGGAGAAAACATTCAGTACTTC; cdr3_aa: CASSLFGGWGENIQYF
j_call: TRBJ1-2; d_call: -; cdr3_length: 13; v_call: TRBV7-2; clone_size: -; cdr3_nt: TGTGCCAGCAGTCCGGAGGGGAGCTATGGCTACACCTTC; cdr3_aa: CASSPEGSYGYTF
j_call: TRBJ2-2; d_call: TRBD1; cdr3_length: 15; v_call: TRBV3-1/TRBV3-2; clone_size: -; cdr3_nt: TGTGCCAGCAGCCAGGGACAGGGATACACCGGGGAGCTGTTTTTT; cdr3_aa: CASSQGQGYTGELFF
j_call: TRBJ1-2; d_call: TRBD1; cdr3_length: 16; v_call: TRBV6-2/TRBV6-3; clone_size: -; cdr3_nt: TGTGCCAGCAGTTACCCGCCGGGACAGGAGAACTATGGCTACACCTTC; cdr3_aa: CASSYPPGQENYGYTF
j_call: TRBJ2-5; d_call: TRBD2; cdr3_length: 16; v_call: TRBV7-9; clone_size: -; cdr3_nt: TGTGCCAGCAGCTCTCTCCTACTAGCGGCACAAGAGACCCAGTACTTC; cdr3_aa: CASSSLLLAAQETQYF
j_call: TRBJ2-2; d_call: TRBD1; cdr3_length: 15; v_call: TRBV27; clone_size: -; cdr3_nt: TGTGCCAGCAGCTTTGCGGACAGGGTCGCCGGGGAGCTGTTTTTT; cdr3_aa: CASSFADRVAGELFF